The TCR beta chain under discussion was sequenced for a study of blood T cell repertoires in COVID-19. TCRdb's copy holds only in-frame clones and misses some; the assay was immunoSEQ multiplex PCR. The sample consists of 170,000 or so clones, about 88% of them appearing once. CDR3 length: 13 residues. V was clipped by 7 bases and J by 7 bases, with 11 bases between them. The germline V gene encodes CDR1 MNHEY and CDR2 SMNVEV (reference sequence). What was sequenced was peripheral blood. The genes are TRBV27 and TRBJ1-6, with D unclear. This TCR came from a man between 60 and 70 years old with COVID-19, enrolled during active disease. CDR3 nucleotide sequence: TGTGCCAGCAAGCAGGATTTAAATTCACCCCTCCACTTT. Its protein is CASKQDLNSPLHF.